This T cell receptor (beta chain) was found in a study of early T cells in non-severe SARS-CoV-2 infection. Across the study: Unsorted whole blood bulk RNA was sequenced, with unpaired chains.

The CDR3 runs to 13 residues. Germline loops: CDR1 DFQATT, CDR2 SNEGSKA (reference sequence). Trimming stripped 3 bases from V and 1 base from J, with 9 bases between. The protocol attached unique molecular identifiers to individual cDNA molecules. TCRdb re-derived calls from the 5' RACE reads in MiXCR, one entry per CDR3 protein. The profile shows 64,000 or so distinct CDR3 sequences, roughly 10% of them singletons. This clonotype was observed a few times. The J gene is TRBJ1-1, the V gene TRBV20-1, with D maybe TRBD1 (5 bases). This clonotype originated in an adult who was a healthcare worker with PCR-confirmed SARS-CoV-2 infection or an uninfected control (not recorded which). This specimen was whole blood, taken at baseline. CDR3 in DNA: TGCAGTGCTAGCGGACAACGGAACACTGAAGCTTTCTTT. Translated, it gives CSASGQRNTEAFF.